The rows below give T cell receptor beta chains drawn from one sample of a study of cytomegalovirus exposure and HLA in healthy donors. Profiling relied on immunoSEQ multiplex PCR, and the TCRdb table lists in-frame clones only, not all of them. The data show 100,000 to 150,000 clones, about 82% seen once. The sample taken for sequencing was PBMCs. The receptors were gathered from a man aged 18 to 29 in good health and CMV-seronegative. Each CDR3 is given with its conserved first and last residue. A D gene is named only where the DNA matches it firmly. Clone sizes are given selectively: once, few, many, or a class where the clone is expanded.

v_call	d_call	clone_size	j_call	cdr3_nt	cdr3_aa
TRBV28	TRBD1	NA	TRBJ2-3	TGTGCCAGCAGTCTCGGGACAGGGCTCACAGATACGCAGTATTTT	CASSLGTGLTDTQYF
TRBV27	TRBD2	NA	TRBJ2-5	TGTGCCAGCAGTCCGGGAGGTGGGAAGACCCAGTACTTC	CASSPGGGKTQYF
TRBV2	NA	NA	TRBJ1-2	TGTGCCCCCCACTTCGGGGAAAGCTATGGCTACACCTTC	CAPHFGESYGYTF
TRBV13	NA	NA	TRBJ2-2	TGTGCCAGCAGCTTAGGGGACTCAGACAACGCCGGGGAGCTGTTTTTT	CASSLGDSDNAGELFF
TRBV9	TRBD1	NA	TRBJ2-5	TGTGCCAGCAGCGGGACAGGGGGGTACCAAGAGACCCAGTACTTC	CASSGTGGYQETQYF
TRBV6-5	NA	NA	TRBJ2-1	TGTGCCAGCAGGGGGAGGGGGGGCCCAGATGAGCAGTTCTTC	CASRGRGGPDEQFF
TRBV6-5	NA	NA	TRBJ1-1	TGTGCCAGCAGCCCGACAGAAATGAACACTGAAGCTTTCTTT	CASSPTEMNTEAFF
TRBV25-1	TRBD2	once	TRBJ2-7	TGTGCCAGCAGTGAAGGACTAGCGAGAGACATTTACGAGCAGTACTTC	CASSEGLARDIYEQYF
TRBV5-4	TRBD2	NA	TRBJ2-3	TGTGCCAGCAGCCGCGGGTTAGCGGGAGTGGATACGCAGTATTTT	CASSRGLAGVDTQYF
TRBV28	TRBD1	NA	TRBJ1-4	TGTGCCAGCAGTTTGACAGGGAAGGAAAAACTGTTTTTT	CASSLTGKEKLFF
TRBV19	TRBD2	NA	TRBJ2-5	TGTGCCAGTAGTATATCGGGGGGTGTTAGGGAGACCCAGTACTTC	CASSISGGVRETQYF
TRBV30	NA	NA	TRBJ1-6	TGTGCCTGGAGTGGGTCGGGCAGGGGAGATTCACCCCTCCACTTT	CAWSGSGRGDSPLHF
TRBV30	NA	NA	TRBJ2-1	TGTGCCTGGAGTGTAGACTCGACTTGGGTGAAGGGGCTGGGCGATTTGTCTATGAATGAGCAGTTCTTC	CAWSVDSTWVKGLGDLSMNEQFF
TRBV2	NA	NA	TRBJ1-1	TGTGCCAGCAGTGAAGTCGTCAAGGGTCGGGAAGTCTTT	CASSEVVKGREVF
TRBV7-2	TRBD1	few	TRBJ1-2	TGTGCCAGCAATCCCGGGACAGGGCCCTATGGCTACACCTTC	CASNPGTGPYGYTF
TRBV14	TRBD1	few	TRBJ2-3	TGTGCCAGCAGCCTAGGACAGGGTACGGGAGATACGCAGTATTTT	CASSLGQGTGDTQYF
TRBV10-3	TRBD2	NA	TRBJ2-1	TGTGCCATCACCGCGGGACTAGCGGACGGGGCCCTGTCCAATGAGCAGTTCTTC	CAITAGLADGALSNEQFF
TRBV6-1	TRBD1	NA	TRBJ1-5	TGTGCCAGCAATGTACGGACAGGGGGCAATCAGCCCCAGCATTTT	CASNVRTGGNQPQHF
TRBV18	NA	NA	TRBJ2-1	TGTGCCAGCTCACCATGGGCTGGGTCCCACAATGAGCAGTTCTTC	CASSPWAGSHNEQFF
TRBV11-1	TRBD2	NA	TRBJ2-1	TGTGCCAGCAGCTTAGCGGCGGGAGGTTGGAATGAGCAGTTCTTC	CASSLAAGGWNEQFF
TRBV6-5	NA	NA	TRBJ2-3	TGTGCCAGCCGGGGGGCGGGGGATACGCAGTATTTT	CASRGAGDTQYF
TRBV9	NA	NA	TRBJ1-2	TGTGCCAGCAGCTCTCGGGAAGGCTACACCTTC	CASSSREGYTF
TRBV28	NA	NA	TRBJ1-5	TGTGCCAGCAGTTTAAGGGGGGGGATTCAGCCCCAGCATTTT	CASSLRGGIQPQHF
TRBV19	NA	NA	TRBJ1-1	TGTGCCAGTAGTATTACGGGAGTGAACACTGAAGCTTTCTTT	CASSITGVNTEAFF
TRBV12-5	TRBD2	NA	TRBJ2-5	TGTGCTAGTGGTCCCCAGACGGGGGGGGAGACCCAGTACTTC	CASGPQTGGETQYF
TRBV29-1	TRBD1	NA	TRBJ1-1	TGCAGCGGCAGGACAGGGGCGCGTACTGAAGCTTTCTTT	CSGRTGARTEAFF
TRBV5-1	TRBD1	once	TRBJ1-3	TGCGCCAGCAGCACGGACAGGGGGCCAGGAAACACCATATATTTT	CASSTDRGPGNTIYF
TRBV6-1	NA	once	TRBJ2-2	TGTGCCAGCAGGGTCCCCTTGGGCGCCGGGGAGCTGTTTTTT	CASRVPLGAGELFF
TRBV5-4	TRBD1	NA	TRBJ2-5	TGTGCCAGCAGCCACGACAGGGGAGAGACCCAGTACTTC	CASSHDRGETQYF
TRBV5-6	TRBD2	NA	TRBJ2-7	TGTGCCAGCAGCGCCTCAGAGGGAGCGGGAGCCTACGAGCAGTACTTC	CASSASEGAGAYEQYF
TRBV7-6	NA	NA	TRBJ2-5	TGTGCCAGCAGCTTATCCGGGTACCAAGGGACCCAGTACTTC	CASSLSGYQGTQYF
TRBV6-1	NA	NA	TRBJ2-7	TGTGCCAGCAGTGAAGGGAGGGGTAGGACACTCGACCACGAGCAGTACTTC	CASSEGRGRTLDHEQYF
TRBV2	NA	NA	TRBJ2-1	TGTGCCAGCCGGGGGGCCATCAATGAGCAGTTCTTC	CASRGAINEQFF
TRBV4-2	TRBD1	NA	TRBJ2-7	TGTGCCAGCAGCCCACAGGGGGGAGTCTACGAGCAGTACTTC	CASSPQGGVYEQYF
TRBV10-3	TRBD1	NA	TRBJ1-2	TGTGCCATCAGGAAGGGGGCGGCGGATGGCTACACCTTC	CAIRKGAADGYTF
TRBV7-6	TRBD1	NA	TRBJ1-1	TGTGCCAGCAGCGGCGAAGGGGGCGTCACTGAAGCTTTCTTT	CASSGEGGVTEAFF
TRBV19	NA	NA	TRBJ1-2	TGTGCCAGTAGTATAGATCAAGCCTATGGCTACACCTTC	CASSIDQAYGYTF
TRBV29-1	TRBD1	NA	TRBJ1-6	TGCAGCGACCCAACTGGGGGGACAGGGAGTTCACCCCTCCACTTT	CSDPTGGTGSSPLHF
TRBV5-4	NA	few	TRBJ2-7	TGTGCCAGCAGCTTGGATGAGAGGGAGCAGTACTTC	CASSLDEREQYF
TRBV5-1	TRBD1	NA	TRBJ2-7	TGCGCCAGCAGCAGGGACAGCTACGAGCAGTACTTC	CASSRDSYEQYF
TRBV30	TRBD1	NA	TRBJ2-7	TGTGCCTGGACCCCGGGACAGGCCTCCTACGAGCAGTACTTC	CAWTPGQASYEQYF
TRBV6-6	NA	NA	TRBJ1-1	TGTGCCAGCAGTAGGTGGGCGGGAGCTGAAGCTTTCTTT	CASSRWAGAEAFF
TRBV29-1	NA	NA	TRBJ2-2	TGCAGCGCTAGCGCATGGGACAGCGGGGAGCTGTTTTTT	CSASAWDSGELFF
TRBV7-8	NA	NA	TRBJ2-7	TGTGCCAGCAGCTTCAGGGGAGGGGAGCAGTACTTC	CASSFRGGEQYF
TRBV4-2	NA	NA	TRBJ2-3	TGTGCCAGCAGCCAAAGGGAGCGAAGTGCTACAGATACGCAGTATTTT	CASSQRERSATDTQYF
TRBV30	NA	few	TRBJ1-1	TGTGCCTGGACCCGACTCGGGGAGAACACTGAAGCTTTCTTT	CAWTRLGENTEAFF
TRBV29-1	TRBD1	NA	TRBJ2-1	TGCAGCGTTACCGAAGGGGGCCTGGTAGGCAATGAGCAGTTCTTC	CSVTEGGLVGNEQFF
TRBV7-6	TRBD1	NA	TRBJ1-3	TGTGCCAGCAGCTTAGTAGGTGGGACAGATTCCTCTGGAAACACCATATATTTT	CASSLVGGTDSSGNTIYF
TRBV10-3	TRBD2	NA	TRBJ2-1	TGTGCCACCGCTGTCGGACTAGCGGGAGGGCCAGGTCGGGGTGAGCAGTTCTTC	CATAVGLAGGPGRGEQFF
TRBV27	TRBD2	NA	TRBJ2-1	TGTGCCAGCAGTCCCCTAGCGGGAGGCTATGAGCAGTTCTTC	CASSPLAGGYEQFF
TRBV7-9	NA	NA	TRBJ1-1	TGTGCCAGCAGCCAGCCCCCCTCGGGGAACACTGAAGCTTTCTTT	CASSQPPSGNTEAFF
TRBV5-1	NA	NA	TRBJ2-7	TGCGCCAGCAGCTTGGAGGGCAGGGGAGGGGGCGAGCAGTACTTC	CASSLEGRGGGEQYF
TRBV5-1	NA	NA	TRBJ1-1	TGCGCCAGCAGGGGGCAGAACACTGAAGCTTTCTTT	CASRGQNTEAFF
TRBV6-1	TRBD1	NA	TRBJ2-7	TGTGGCACGGGACAGGGGGCTAATGAGCAGTACTTC	CGTGQGANEQYF
TRBV6-5	TRBD1	few	TRBJ1-2	TGTGCCAGCAGTCGACGGACAGGGGAAGGCTACACCTTC	CASSRRTGEGYTF
TRBV4-2	NA	medium-sized	TRBJ1-1	TGTGCCAGCACCTCGCCGACTCAGGGGAACACTGAAGCTTTCTTT	CASTSPTQGNTEAFF
TRBV7-2	NA	NA	TRBJ2-7	TGTGCCAGCAGCTTAACGTCAGAAGCGACCTACGAGCAGTACTTC	CASSLTSEATYEQYF
TRBV4-1	NA	NA	TRBJ1-1	TGCGCCAGCAGCCCCCGCGGAGGAAGGAAGAACACTGAAGCTTTCTTT	CASSPRGGRKNTEAFF
TRBV4-1	TRBD2	once	TRBJ2-7	TGCGCCAGCAGCCAAGAATGGGCGGCTAGCGGCTACGAGCAGTACTTC	CASSQEWAASGYEQYF
TRBV9	NA	NA	TRBJ1-2	TGTGCCAGCAGCCTAAAAACAGTCGTCTATGGCTACACCTTC	CASSLKTVVYGYTF